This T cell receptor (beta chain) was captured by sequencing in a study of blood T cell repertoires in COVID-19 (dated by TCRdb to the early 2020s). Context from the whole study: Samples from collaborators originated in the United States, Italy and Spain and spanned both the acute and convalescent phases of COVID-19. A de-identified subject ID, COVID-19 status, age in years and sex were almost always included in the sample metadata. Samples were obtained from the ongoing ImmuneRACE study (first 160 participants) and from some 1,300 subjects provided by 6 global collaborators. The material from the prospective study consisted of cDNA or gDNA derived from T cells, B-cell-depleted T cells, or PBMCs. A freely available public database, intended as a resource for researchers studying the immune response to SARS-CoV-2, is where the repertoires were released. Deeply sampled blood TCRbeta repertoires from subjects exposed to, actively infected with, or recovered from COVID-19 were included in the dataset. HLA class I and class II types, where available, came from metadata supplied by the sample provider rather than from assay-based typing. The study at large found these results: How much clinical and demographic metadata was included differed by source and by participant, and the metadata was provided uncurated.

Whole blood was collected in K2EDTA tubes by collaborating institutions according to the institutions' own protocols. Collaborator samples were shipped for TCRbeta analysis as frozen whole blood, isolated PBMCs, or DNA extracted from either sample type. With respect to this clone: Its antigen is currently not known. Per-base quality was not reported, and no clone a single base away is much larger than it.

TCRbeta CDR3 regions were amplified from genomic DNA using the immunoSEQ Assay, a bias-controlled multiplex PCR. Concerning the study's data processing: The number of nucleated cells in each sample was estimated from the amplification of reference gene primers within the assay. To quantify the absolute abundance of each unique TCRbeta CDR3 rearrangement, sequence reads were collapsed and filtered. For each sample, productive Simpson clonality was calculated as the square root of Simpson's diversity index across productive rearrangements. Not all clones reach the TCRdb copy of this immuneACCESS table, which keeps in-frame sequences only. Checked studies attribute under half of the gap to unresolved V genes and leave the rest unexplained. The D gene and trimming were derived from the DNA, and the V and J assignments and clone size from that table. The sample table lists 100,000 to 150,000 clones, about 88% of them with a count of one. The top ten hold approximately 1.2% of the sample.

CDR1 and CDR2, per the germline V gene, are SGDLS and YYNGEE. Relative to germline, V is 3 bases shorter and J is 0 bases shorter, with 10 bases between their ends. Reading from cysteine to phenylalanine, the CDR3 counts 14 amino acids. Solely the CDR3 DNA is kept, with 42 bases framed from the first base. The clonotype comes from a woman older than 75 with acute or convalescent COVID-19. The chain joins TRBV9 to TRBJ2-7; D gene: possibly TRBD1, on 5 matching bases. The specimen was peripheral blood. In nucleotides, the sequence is TGTGCCAGCAGCGGGGTACAGGACTCCTACGAGCAGTACTTC. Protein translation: CASSGVQDSYEQYF.